This TCR beta chain was captured in a study of shared clonotypes between healthy human individuals. Study outcomes and limitations: Some clonotypes were shared by all four sorted-subset donors, while others were not shared. The non-shared ones had lower generation probabilities than the shared ones. Incomplete sequencing of sorted subsets was indicated by rarefaction despite large depth. When naive CD4 clonotypes were compared across several donors, approximately 5% were shared. Naive subsets, compared against memory subsets, generally had larger estimated richness values.

To note about this clone: What it binds is not known. This could be a read error, since a much larger clone is one nucleotide away. Additional DNA sequences in this sample encode the identical CDR3.

The V and J ends lost 2 bases and 3 bases, in that order; junction bases with no gene match: 2. This CDR3 comprises 15 residues. CDR1 and CDR2 (germline): SGHRS, YFSETQ. Method: immunoSEQ multiplex PCR; TCRdb's copy keeps in-frame clones and lacks some. Counted here are over a million clones, around 95% occurring once; the ten biggest clones make up 1% to 1.5%. The chain links TRBV5-1 to TRBJ2-1, with 10 bases fitting TRBD2. This TCR derives from a man aged 25 to 40 in good health. The sequenced sample was naive CD4+ T cells sorted from blood. The subset: CD45RA+ positively selected. DNA for the CDR3: TGCGCCAGCAGCTTAGGACTAGCGGACTACAATGAGCAGTTCTTC. Translation gives CASSLGLADYNEQFF.